A selection of T cell receptor beta chains follows, all from one sample in a study of beta chain features in type 1 diabetes. Using immunoSEQ multiplex PCR, the repertoire was profiled, and TCRdb retains in-frame clones only, with some absent. The sample gives 300,000 to 450,000 clones, around 19% of which show up once; approximately 0.041% is in the top ten. The sequenced material came from naive CD4+ T cells from blood. Receptors were obtained from a woman under 30 in good health. Both conserved end residues are part of each CDR3. D genes are given only for firm matches. Not all rows give a size; the values are once, few, many and, for expanded clones, a class.

V: TRBV30
size: few
J: TRBJ2-4
D: TRBD1
DNA: TGTGCCTGGAGTCCAGGGGGCACGGACATTCAGTACTTC
CDR3: CAWSPGGTDIQYF

V: TRBV5-1
size: .
J: TRBJ2-1
D: TRBD2
DNA: TGCGCCAGCAGCTTGGTGCGGGGGGGATACAATGAGCAGTTCTTC
CDR3: CASSLVRGGYNEQFF

V: TRBV5-6
size: .
J: TRBJ2-1
D: TRBD1
DNA: TGTGCCAGCAGTTCGGGACAGATTGACAATGAGCAGTTCTTC
CDR3: CASSSGQIDNEQFF

V: TRBV29-1
size: few
J: TRBJ1-2
D: TRBD1
DNA: TGCAGCGTTGAACTCCGGGACAGGGGAGGCGATGGCTACACCTTC
CDR3: CSVELRDRGGDGYTF

V: TRBV15
size: .
J: TRBJ2-7
D: .
DNA: TGTGCCACCAGCAGAGATGGCAGCGCCTACGAGCAGTACTTC
CDR3: CATSRDGSAYEQYF

V: TRBV5-1
size: .
J: TRBJ2-3
D: .
DNA: TGCGCCAGCGCCTATAGTGACGGAGGGTGGACAGATACGCAGTATTTT
CDR3: CASAYSDGGWTDTQYF

V: TRBV5-4
size: few
J: TRBJ2-5
D: TRBD1
DNA: TGTGCCAGCAGCTTTCGGACAGGAGAGACCCAGTACTTC
CDR3: CASSFRTGETQYF

V: TRBV30
size: few
J: TRBJ1-3
D: .
DNA: TGTGCCTGGAAGGACCGGGGCTCTGGAAACACCATATATTTT
CDR3: CAWKDRGSGNTIYF

V: TRBV7-9
size: few
J: TRBJ2-3
D: .
DNA: TGTGCCAGCAGCTTAGTCCTCCAGGGAACGCAGTATTTT
CDR3: CASSLVLQGTQYF

V: TRBV29-1
size: .
J: TRBJ2-3
D: .
DNA: TGCAGCGTGGGAGACTGGCCCGGCGCAGATACGCAGTATTTT
CDR3: CSVGDWPGADTQYF

V: TRBV30
size: few
J: TRBJ1-2
D: .
DNA: TGTGCCTGGAGTGTCGGACAGTCTCTGGGCTATGGCTACACCTTC
CDR3: CAWSVGQSLGYGYTF

V: TRBV5-1
size: few
J: TRBJ2-7
D: .
DNA: TGCGCCAGCACCCCTTTCGACAGCTCCTACGAGCAGTACTTC
CDR3: CASTPFDSSYEQYF

V: TRBV30
size: .
J: TRBJ2-1
D: .
DNA: TGTGCCTGGAGTGGTGGGGGGGCGCGGTACAATGAGCAGTTCTTC
CDR3: CAWSGGGARYNEQFF

V: TRBV7-9
size: few
J: TRBJ2-5
D: .
DNA: TGTGCCAGCAGCTTCTTAGAGACCCAGTACTTC
CDR3: CASSFLETQYF

V: TRBV7-9
size: .
J: TRBJ2-7
D: .
DNA: TGTGCCAGCAGCTTAGGGAGACGACGGGGGTCCTACGAGCAGTACTTC
CDR3: CASSLGRRRGSYEQYF

V: TRBV5-6
size: .
J: TRBJ2-5
D: TRBD1
DNA: TGTGCCAGCAGCGACAGGGGGCTCCAAGAGACCCAGTACTTC
CDR3: CASSDRGLQETQYF

V: TRBV4-3
size: few
J: TRBJ2-3
D: TRBD2
DNA: TGCGCCAGCAGCCAACGGACTAGCGGGGGCACAGATACGCAGTATTTT
CDR3: CASSQRTSGGTDTQYF

V: TRBV30
size: .
J: TRBJ2-1
D: TRBD2
DNA: TGTGCCTGGAAGGGACTAGCGGGCGCCCGCTCCTACAATGAGCAGTTCTTC
CDR3: CAWKGLAGARSYNEQFF

V: TRBV30
size: few
J: TRBJ1-2
D: .
DNA: TGTGCCTGGAGTGCCCGCGCCGGGGCTAACTATGGCTACACCTTC
CDR3: CAWSARAGANYGYTF

V: TRBV30
size: .
J: TRBJ1-5
D: .
DNA: TGTGCCTGGAGTGGAAGCAGGGGTCAGCCCCAGCATTTT
CDR3: CAWSGSRGQPQHF

V: TRBV5-6
size: few
J: TRBJ2-1
D: TRBD2
DNA: TGTGCCAGCAGCTTTAGCGGGGCCAAGTTCTTC
CDR3: CASSFSGAKFF

V: TRBV19
size: .
J: TRBJ2-5
D: TRBD1
DNA: TGTGCCAGTAGTATCGACAGGGGTGGCTCCGAGACCCAGTACTTC
CDR3: CASSIDRGGSETQYF

V: TRBV6-1
size: few
J: TRBJ2-1
D: .
DNA: TGTGCCAGCAGTGAAGGAGCGGAGGATTCCAATGAGCAGTTCTTC
CDR3: CASSEGAEDSNEQFF

V: TRBV9
size: few
J: TRBJ2-3
D: .
DNA: TGTGCCAGCAGCGATGTTAGCGGAGCAGATACGCAGTATTTT
CDR3: CASSDVSGADTQYF

V: TRBV9
size: few
J: TRBJ2-7
D: .
DNA: TGTGCCAGCAGCGTAGGCCCAGGGGACTACGAGCAGTACTTC
CDR3: CASSVGPGDYEQYF

V: TRBV30
size: .
J: TRBJ1-6
D: .
DNA: TGTGCCTGGAGTGTCGAGATTAATTCACCCCTCCACTTT
CDR3: CAWSVEINSPLHF

V: TRBV2
size: .
J: TRBJ2-3
D: .
DNA: TGTGCCAGCAGTAGGGGCGGAGATACGCAGTATTTT
CDR3: CASSRGGDTQYF

V: TRBV7-8
size: .
J: TRBJ2-5
D: TRBD1
DNA: TGTGCCAGCAGCCCGACAGGGGGCGCGGGATTAGAGACCCAGTACTTC
CDR3: CASSPTGGAGLETQYF

V: TRBV2
size: .
J: TRBJ2-1
D: .
DNA: TGTGCCACCTCGAGGAGCTCCTACAATGAGCAGTTCTTC
CDR3: CATSRSSYNEQFF

V: TRBV7-2
size: .
J: TRBJ2-3
D: TRBD2
DNA: TGTGCCAGCAGCTTCTGGGGGGGAAAACGGTATTTT
CDR3: CASSFWGGKRYF

V: TRBV12-5
size: few
J: TRBJ2-1
D: .
DNA: TGTGCTAGTGGCCCAAAGCCCCTGTTGGATGAGCAGTTCTTC
CDR3: CASGPKPLLDEQFF

V: TRBV9
size: .
J: TRBJ1-4
D: .
DNA: TGTGCCAGCAGCGCCGCCTCCGGTAATGAAAAACTGTTTTTT
CDR3: CASSAASGNEKLFF

V: TRBV7-2
size: few
J: TRBJ2-7
D: .
DNA: TGTGCCAGCACCTTTTCAGGCAAAGGACATGCCGAGCAGTACTTC
CDR3: CASTFSGKGHAEQYF

V: TRBV19
size: few
J: TRBJ1-5
D: .
DNA: TGTGCCAGTAGTATTCCATTCCAGCCCCAGCATTTT
CDR3: CASSIPFQPQHF

V: TRBV2
size: few
J: TRBJ2-5
D: .
DNA: TGTGCCAGCAGTGTGGGCGTTGGGGGAGGAGAGACCCAGTACTTC
CDR3: CASSVGVGGGETQYF

V: TRBV7-9
size: .
J: TRBJ2-1
D: TRBD2
DNA: TGTGCCAGCAGCTTAGGGACAGCGGGAGTGCGGAATGAGCAGTTCTTC
CDR3: CASSLGTAGVRNEQFF

V: TRBV4-1
size: few
J: TRBJ2-1
D: .
DNA: TGCGCCAGCAGCCAATTTGGACTGAACTCCTACAATGAGCAGTTCTTC
CDR3: CASSQFGLNSYNEQFF

V: TRBV7-9
size: .
J: TRBJ1-2
D: .
DNA: TGTGCCAGCAGCTTACCGGTGAACGGTGGCTACACCTTC
CDR3: CASSLPVNGGYTF

V: TRBV7-6
size: few
J: TRBJ2-3
D: .
DNA: TGTGCCAGCCGATCCCCGGGACTGTACACAGATACGCAGTATTTT
CDR3: CASRSPGLYTDTQYF